Below, one TCR beta chain is given with its context. Its cognate antigen has yet to be identified. Base qualities are missing; no much larger clone stands one base away. The hyperthyroidism patients were between 18 and 65 years old and newly diagnosed, with a disease duration of less than 2 months. The study excluded patients with uncontrolled infections, other autoimmune diseases, pregnancy or lactation. Diagnoses were based on clinical symptoms, serum thyroxine and TRAb, thyroid ultrasound and orbital computed tomography. For progressor patients, blood was drawn at the first diagnosis of hyperthyroidism, before any ophthalmopathy symptoms had appeared. PBMCs were separated from around 9.1 ml of fresh peripheral blood using Ficoll-Paque density gradient centrifugation. Patients classed as progressors first received a Graves' hyperthyroidism diagnosis and then went on to develop ophthalmopathy during follow-up. Total RNA was extracted with Trizol reagent, and quality was checked on an Agilent 2100 Bioanalyzer.

This specimen comes from a study of T cells in Graves' hyperthyroidism and ophthalmopathy (dated by TCRdb to the late 2010s). Regarding the research as a whole: Peripheral blood samples were taken at initial diagnosis, before any treatment was given. To identify distinguishing TCR V-J signatures, a discovery cohort of about a hundred patients was used, comprising fewer than 45 with Graves' ophthalmopathy and some 60 with stable Graves' hyperthyroidism. Whether ophthalmopathy could be predicted prospectively was tested in an independent validation cohort made up of 18 to 20 hyperthyroidism patients plus 17 patients who later progressed to ophthalmopathy. The roughly 94 discovery patients were randomly split 7:3 into training and test sets. In over five Graves' hyperthyroidism patients, the study also compared T-cell repertoires from thyroid tissue with T-cell repertoires from blood. Once sampling was done, hyperthyroidism patients were given methimazole at a starting dose of 30 mg daily, whereas ophthalmopathy patients were given high-dose intravenous methylprednisolone. TCR Vbeta CDR3 sequencing of roughly 140 peripheral blood samples (fewer than 45 ophthalmopathy, 75 hyperthyroidism and approximately 17 progressor patients) is reported in the paper.

As encoded in the germline V gene, CDR1 is MNHNS while CDR2 is SASEGT. From cysteine to phenylalanine, the CDR3 is 14 amino acids long. This entry keeps only the CDR3 DNA: 42 bases, framed from base 1. V is shortened by 6 bases, J by 0 bases, and the region joining them spans 8 bases. TCR beta CDR3 regions were amplified from RNA transcripts. The first round of RT-PCR for the TCR CDR3 was performed with the HTBI primer set and the Qiagen OneStep RT-PCR kit. The libraries were constructed in a second round of multiplex PCR and then size-selected and purified. Sequencing of the libraries was done on an Illumina HiSeq2000 using paired-end 100 bp reads. The study's processing was this. SOAPnuke was used to process the raw data, with reads discarded if the reads contained adapters or uncalled bases, had a mean Phred below 15, or lacked an exact constant-primer or identifier match. High-quality paired reads were merged using COPE v1.2.5, and each unique nucleotide sequence was defined as a clonotype. Clonotypes were aligned to IMGT TRBV, TRBD and TRBJ reference segments using MiTCR v1.1. The analysis was restricted to V-J combinations with a frequency above 0.0001, which together covered 99% to 99.2% of the repertoires. The TCS score was defined as the ratio of F50 (clonal expansion) to E x V (chaos), calculated using BLOSUM62-based TCRdist between CDR3 peptides within each V-J. Welch's t-statistics and random forest reduced roughly 530 V-J features to 13, which were used in a naive Bayes classifier (R e1071). TCRdb reran the public reads through fastp at Q25 and MiXCR, keeping productive beta chains. Rows with one shared CDR3 protein collapse into an entry with the most common genes and DNA. These V and J calls originate from TCRdb's pipeline instead of the authors' own analysis. Here the sample has 650,000 to 850,000 distinct CDR3 sequences; 15% to 20% occur a single time. Over 15% of the sample lies in the top ten.

General findings and caveats noted by the study authors: Sample size was not statistically predetermined, and blinding of investigators to group allocation was not performed. A 13 V-J signature model separated ophthalmopathy from stable hyperthyroidism, with 87.88% sensitivity and 81% to 83% specificity in cross-validation and 80%/75% in testing. Blood samples also contained most of the expanded thyroid clonotypes (frequency above 0.001), which suggests that blood repertoires may reflect thyroid immune responses. In validation, progression to ophthalmopathy was predicted by the model with 55% to 71% sensitivity and 72.22% specificity, a median of 6.5 months before onset.

The source is a woman in her fifties or sixties with Graves' hyperthyroidism that later progressed to Graves' ophthalmopathy. The rearranged chain carries TRBV6-1 and TRBJ2-2, with the D gene not confidently named. The sample comprised blood. CDR3 region: CASRSTPNTGELFF. The DNA sequence is given as TGTGCCAGCAGAAGCACTCCGAACACCGGGGAGCTGTTTTTT.